A single sample gave rise to the 15 T cell receptor beta chains below, sequenced in a study of control samples from healthy donors and cancer patients. TCRdb's table, derived via immunoSEQ multiplex PCR, lists solely in-frame clones and lacks some. The table shows about 120,000 clones, with about 89% occurring only once. Input material: blood. The source is a man aged 50 to 60 in good health.

The chain links TRBV6-4 to TRBJ1-4, with 8 bases matching TRBD1. The CDR3 covers 17 residues. The trim removed 3 bases at V and 2 bases at J, leaving 8 bases unmatched. The germline V gene has CDR1 MRHNA and CDR2 SNTAGT. The CDR3 nucleotides are TGTGCCAGCAGTGATCGGGACAGGAGGTACACTAATGAAAAACTGTTTTTT. It encodes CASSDRDRRYTNEKLFF.

This chain uses TRBV7-2 with TRBJ2-5; 7 bases map to TRBD2. Germline V lookup: CDR1 SGHTA, CDR2 FQGNSA. The CDR3 is made up of 15 amino acids. The trim removed 4 bases at V and 1 base at J, leaving 6 bases unmatched. Written as DNA, the CDR3 is TGTGCCAGCAGCTCGCCCCCGGGGGGCCAAGAGACCCAGTACTTC. This sequence encodes CASSSPPGGQETQYF.

The rearrangement joins TRBV2 to TRBJ1-2; D is unresolved. Germline CDR1 reads SNHLY; CDR2 reads FYNNEI. Trimming removed 6 bases from V and 8 bases from J, with 7 bases in between. The CDR3 spans 10 residues. The CDR3 sequence is CASRAGGYTF. The CDR3 DNA is TGTGCCAGCAGGGCTGGGGGCTACACCTTC.

V and J are TRBV3-1 (or the pseudogene TRBV3-2) and TRBJ2-5; D uncertain. Per germline, CDR1 LGHDT and CDR2 YNNKEL (reference sequence). Between the trimmed V and J ends, which lost 1 base and 5 bases, there was a span of 8 bases. This CDR3 has 13 amino acids. The chain's CDR3 is CASSQVQAETQYF. The CDR3, as DNA: TGTGCCAGCAGCCAAGTTCAGGCGGAGACCCAGTACTTC.

The chain is built from TRBV30 and TRBJ1-1; D uncertain. V lost 0 bases and J lost 4, with 12 bases in between. This CDR3 comprises 14 residues. The germline V gene encodes CDR1 GTSNPN and CDR2 SVGIG (reference sequence). The CDR3 coding sequence is TGTGCCTGGAGTGTACAGCTGTGGGTCACTGAAGCTTTCTTT. Its translation: CAWSVQLWVTEAFF. Supplemented by reference TRBV30 and TRBJ1-1, the full variable domain reads SQTIHQWPATLVQPVGSPLSLECTVEGTSNPNLYWYRQAAGRGLQLLFYSVGIGQISSEVPQNLSASRPQDRQFILSSKKLLLSDSGFYLCAWSVQLWVTEAFFGQGTRLTVV.

The chain uses TRBV20-1 and TRBJ2-5; D might be TRBD1 or TRBD2, each matching 5 bases. Germline V gene sequence: CDR1 DFQATT, CDR2 SNEGSKA (reference sequence). V was trimmed by 3 bases and J by 1 base, leaving 9 bases between them. The CDR3 loop spans 13 amino acids. The CDR3, as DNA: TGCAGTGCTAGTGGGGGATTCCAAGAGACCCAGTACTTC. This codes for CSASGGFQETQYF.

The V and J genes are TRBV25-1 and TRBJ1-1, with TRBD1 matching 9 bases. The CDR3 length is 15 residues. Germline trimming cut 6 bases from V and 5 bases from J; bases unmatched to any gene: 10. CDR1 is MGHDK and CDR2 is SYGVNS in the germline V gene. In DNA form, the CDR3 reads TGTGCCAGCAGCCCCCACAGGGGGCGGGGTACTGAAGCTTTCTTT. Translating it yields CASSPHRGRGTEAFF.

The rearrangement uses TRBV5-6 and TRBJ1-1; tentatively, D is TRBD1 (5 bases). Germline V CDR1 and CDR2: SGHDT, YYEEEE. V shed 4 bases and J shed 5 bases, with 18 bases lying between them. The CDR3 runs 15 residues. CDR3 protein: CASSALLGAETEAFF. In DNA, the CDR3 is TGTGCCAGCAGCGCGTTATTAGGGGCGGAAACTGAAGCTTTCTTT. Supplemented by reference TRBV5-6 and TRBJ1-1, the full variable domain reads DAGVTQSPTHLIKTRGQQVTLRCSPKSGHDTVSWYQQALGQGPQFIFQYYEEEERQRGNFPDRFSGHQFPNYSSELNVNALLLGDSALYLCASSALLGAETEAFFGQGTRLTVV.

V and J are TRBV24-1 and TRBJ1-3; 8 nucleotides agree with TRBD1. The CDR3 has 15 residues. The germline gives CDR1 KGHDR, CDR2 SFDVKD. With 4 bases clipped from V and 4 bases from J, the junction kept 5 bases outside the gene matches. CDR3 in amino acids: CATSDPQGDGNTIYF. CDR3 in DNA: TGTGCCACCAGTGACCCACAGGGGGACGGAAACACCATATATTTT.

This clone was recorded once. The chain carries TRBV5-1 and TRBJ1-2; D might be TRBD1 (5 bases). The ends were cut back, 2 bases at V and 3 bases at J, with 8 bases in the middle. The CDR3 length is 13 residues. Germline lookup yields CDR1 SGHRS and CDR2 YFSETQ. In nucleotides, the CDR3 is TGCGCCAGCAGCTTAGAAGGGGACTATGGCTACACCTTC. Encoded protein: CASSLEGDYGYTF.

V gene TRBV2 combines with J gene TRBJ1-2, with TRBD1 as a possible D gene (6 bases). The germline CDR1 and CDR2 sequences are SNHLY and FYNNEI. The CDR3 spans 13 residues. Deletions cut 8 bases from V and 4 bases from J, with 14 bases between. The chain's CDR3 is CASSLGGPYGYTF. In nucleotides, the CDR3 is TGTGCCAGCTCGCTCGGGGGCCCCTATGGCTACACCTTC.

The chain carries TRBV14 and TRBJ2-3; weak D call: TRBD2 (7 bases). The length of the CDR3 is 15 residues. CDR1 SGHDN and CDR2 FVKESK come from the germline V gene. Trimming took off 1 base at V and 5 bases at J, with 13 bases between the two ends. DNA of the CDR3: TGTGCCAGCAGCCAAGTAGGAGGGGGGGGAGATACGCAGTATTTT. Translating gives CASSQVGGGGDTQYF.

V is TRBV5-1 and J is TRBJ2-3, with a weak D call TRBD1 (5 bases). Trimming shortened V by 1 base and J by 2 bases, and 11 bases separated the two germline ends. Germline CDR1 reads SGHRS; CDR2 reads YFSETQ. This CDR3 contains 15 residues. The CDR3 nucleotides read TGCGCCAGCAGCTTGCAGCAGGGAAACACAGATACGCAGTATTTT. Protein sequence: CASSLQQGNTDTQYF.

The chain recombines TRBV10-2 with TRBJ2-7; 12 nucleotides line up with TRBD2. In germline, CDR1 is WSHSY, CDR2 SAAADI. The CDR3 is 14 residues long. V trimming: 4 bases; J trimming: 2 bases; junction bases outside the gene matches: 0. The CDR3 here is CASSGLAGAYEQYF. CDR3 DNA sequence: TGCGCCAGCAGTGGACTAGCGGGGGCCTACGAGCAGTACTTC.

The rearrangement links TRBV5-8 to TRBJ1-2; D is undetermined. The CDR3 has 14 amino acids. V was trimmed by 4 bases and J by 4 bases, leaving 14 bases between them. Germline assignment: CDR1 SGHTS and CDR2 YDEGEE. CDR3 protein: CASSIGPPSYGYTF. CDR3 nucleotide sequence: TGTGCCAGCAGCATTGGACCGCCGAGCTATGGCTACACCTTC.